Each of the 18 T cell receptor beta chains below was sequenced from the same sample in a study of blood T cells in healthy people across ages. A second PCR of about 7 to 12 cycles used a sample-barcoded 5' primer and a J-beta primer mix. From the 5' RACE reads, TCRdb called clonotypes with MiXCR, one entry per CDR3 protein. The table shows 1.5 million to 2 million distinct CDR3 sequences, with about 49% occurring only once. The sample taken for sequencing was blood. The origin of the receptors is a middle-aged woman in good health.

The chain links TRBV6-2 or TRBV6-3 to TRBJ2-1; 15 bases agree with TRBD2. V shed 0 bases and J 6 bases; nucleotides not matched to a gene: 21. The CDR3 sequence is 23 residues long. Germline V gene lookup returns CDR1 MNHEY and CDR2 SVGEGT. The CDR3 is CASSYSFYWTSGGASLAVNEQFF. CDR3 bases: TGTGCCAGCAGTTACTCATTTTATTGGACTAGCGGGGGGGCCTCGTTGGCAGTCAATGAGCAGTTCTTC.

The chain carries TRBV12-3 or TRBV12-4 and TRBJ1-1; D ambiguous. The CDR3 covers 14 residues. V was cut by 2 bases and J by 1 base, with 8 bases left in between. The CDR3 sequence: CASSLYRKNTEAFF. The CDR3, as DNA: TGTGCCAGCAGTTTATACAGAAAGAACACTGAAGCTTTCTTT.

This clonotype was seen a few times. This chain connects TRBV6-1 to TRBJ2-7; 8 positions agree with TRBD1. This CDR3 is 14 amino acids long. Losses at the gene ends were 4 bases for V and 2 bases for J; bases not matched to a gene: 4. In germline, CDR1 is MNHNS, CDR2 SASEGT. CDR3 sequence: CASSGTGSPYEQYF. DNA of the CDR3: TGTGCCAGCAGTGGGACAGGGAGCCCCTACGAGCAGTACTTC.

This clonotype was seen more than once but under ten times. The chain uses TRBV20-1 and TRBJ1-2; TRBD1 might be the D (6 bases). V was cut by 6 bases and J by 1 base, with 9 bases left in between. The CDR3 contains 12 residues. Germline V gene data show CDR1 as DFQATT and CDR2 as SNEGSKA (reference sequence). CDR3 loop: CSAGDINYGYTF. The DNA for the CDR3 is TGCAGTGCCGGGGACATTAACTATGGCTACACCTTC.

The chain couples TRBV6-1 to TRBJ2-5; perhaps D is TRBD1 or TRBD2 (5 bases each). V was pared by 4 bases and J by 7 bases, with 22 bases between. The germline CDR1 and CDR2 sequences are MNHNS and SASEGT. The CDR3 contains 16 residues. As DNA, the CDR3 is TGTGCCAGCAGTGTGTCGGGACGGTCTACACCTCCGACCCAGTACTTC. This gives the protein CASSVSGRSTPPTQYF.

This CDR3 is CASSSRALGPYEQYF. DNA for the CDR3: TGTGCCAGCAGTTCCAGGGCACTCGGGCCCTACGAGCAGTACTTC. This sequence joins TRBV6-1 and TRBJ2-7, with a tentative D call TRBD1 (5 bases). CDR3 length equals 15 residues. CDR1 is MNHNS, CDR2 SASEGT, per germline. V lost 5 bases and J lost 2, with 16 bases in between.

This clonotype was recorded a few times. V gene TRBV11-2 combines with J gene TRBJ1-4; 10 bases align to TRBD1. CDR1 SGHAT and CDR2 FQNNGV come from the germline V gene. The CDR3 spans 16 residues. V was pared by 1 base and J by 8 bases, with 7 bases of the junction left unmatched. The CDR3 spells CASSLVRQGANEKLFF. CDR3 bases: TGTGCCAGCAGCTTAGTCCGACAGGGGGCGAACGAAAAACTGTTTTTT.

The J gene is TRBJ2-3, the V gene TRBV10-3; perhaps TRBD2 as D (7 bases). V was cut by 0 bases and J by 4 bases, with 14 bases left in between. The length of the CDR3 is 16 residues. Germline V CDR1 and CDR2: ENHRY, SYGVKD. CDR3 sequence: CAISESVGGGPDTQYF. The CDR3 DNA is TGTGCCATCAGTGAGTCGGTGGGAGGGGGGCCAGATACGCAGTATTTT.

V and J are TRBV6-6 and TRBJ2-5, with D possibly being TRBD1 (5 bases). The CDR3 extends over 15 amino acids. V was clipped by 0 bases and J by 1 base, with 9 bases between them. Germline V gene sequence: CDR1 MNHNY, CDR2 SVGAGI (reference sequence). The CDR3 sequence: CASSYSRTRQETQYF. CDR3 DNA sequence: TGTGCCAGCAGTTACTCGAGGACACGCCAAGAGACCCAGTACTTC.

This clonotype appeared a few times. This chain connects TRBV10-3 to TRBJ1-1; no clear D gene. Germline assignment: CDR1 ENHRY and CDR2 SYGVKD. Deletions cut 2 bases from V and 1 base from J, with 11 bases between. This CDR3 has 15 residues. In DNA form, the CDR3 reads TGTGCCATCAGTGAGACCAGGCAAGGGAACACTGAAGCTTTCTTT. Encoded protein: CAISETRQGNTEAFF.

The V gene is TRBV9, the J gene TRBJ2-1; D perhaps matches TRBD1 (6 bases). CDR1 SGDLS and CDR2 YYNGEE come from the germline V gene. Between the trimmed V and J ends, which lost 3 bases and 10 bases, there was a span of 14 bases. The CDR3 spans 13 residues. In DNA form, the CDR3 reads TGTGCCAGCAGCGCAGATCTTAGGGGGGAGCAGTTCTTC. This sequence encodes CASSADLRGEQFF.

The chain has TRBV6-1 and TRBJ1-6; D remains unclear. Germline CDR1 is MNHNS and CDR2 is SASEGT. The CDR3 extends over 14 amino acids. V was clipped by 6 bases and J by 8 bases, with 14 bases between them. CDR3 sequence reads: CASRAGGSDSPLHF. The CDR3 region has the DNA TGTGCCAGCAGGGCGGGTGGCAGCGATTCACCCCTCCACTTT.

The chain recombines TRBV7-9 with TRBJ1-2; D remains ambiguous. CDR3 size: 14 residues. The germline CDR1 and CDR2 sequences are SEHNR and FQNEAQ (reference sequence). Between the trimmed V and J ends, which lost 5 bases and 0 bases, there was a span of 10 bases. CDR3 nucleotide sequence: TGTGCCAGCAGCCACAACGGGGCTAACTATGGCTACACCTTC. Encoded protein: CASSHNGANYGYTF.

The J gene is TRBJ2-3, the V gene TRBV7-3; tentatively, D is TRBD2 (5 bases). CDR3 length equals 17 residues. Per germline, CDR1 SGHTA and CDR2 FQGTGA. Trimming removed 1 base from V and 0 bases from J, with 14 bases in between. Here the CDR3 reads CASSLSGGGLSTDTQYF. The CDR3 DNA follows: TGTGCCAGCAGCTTAAGTGGAGGCGGCCTTAGCACAGATACGCAGTATTTT.

A few counts support this clonotype. This chain links TRBV20-1 with TRBJ2-6; D gene unclear. The V gene's germline CDR1 is DFQATT and CDR2 SNEGSKA (reference sequence). This CDR3 is built from 15 residues. V was cut by 5 bases and J by 0 bases, with 11 bases left in between. CDR3 in DNA: TGCAGTGCTCCCGGACGGCCCTCTGGGGCCAACGTCCTGACTTTC. Translating gives CSAPGRPSGANVLTF.

The V call is TRBV7-9, the J call TRBJ1-2, with D hard to call. Trimming left V 5 bases short and J 3 bases short, with 16 bases between. Germline CDR1 reads SEHNR; CDR2 reads FQNEAQ (reference sequence). The CDR3 has 15 amino acids. The CDR3 loop reads CASSAVGVPYYGYTF. The CDR3 DNA reads as TGTGCCAGCAGCGCCGTCGGGGTCCCCTACTATGGCTACACCTTC. The full variable domain, its missing parts supplied by reference TRBV7-9 and TRBJ1-2, is DTGVSQNPRHKITKRGQNVTFRCDPISEHNRLYWYRQTLGQGPEFLTYFQNEAQLEKSRLLSDRFSAERPKGSFSTLEIQRTEQGDSAMYLCASSAVGVPYYGYTFGSGTRLTVV.

This clonotype turned up a few times. Written as DNA, the CDR3 is TGCGCCAGCAGCCAGAGGGACAGGGCGGATGGCTACACCTTC. The encoded protein is CASSQRDRADGYTF. The chain carries TRBV5-1 and TRBJ1-2, with 9 bases matching TRBD1. V lost 4 bases to trimming and J lost 6 bases; unmatched junction nucleotides: 7. The length of the CDR3 is 14 residues. Looked up from germline, CDR1 is SGHRS and CDR2 is YFSETQ.

This clonotype showed up just a few times. The chain carries TRBV7-2 and TRBJ2-5; D is unclear. The V gene's germline CDR1 is SGHTA and CDR2 FQGNSA. V was cut by 5 bases and J by 3 bases, with 10 bases left in between. The CDR3 is made up of 13 amino acids. The DNA of the CDR3 is TGTGCCAGCAGCCCCGGAGTGGAAGAGACCCAGTACTTC. Protein sequence: CASSPGVEETQYF.